This T cell receptor (beta chain) derives from a study of tumor-infiltrating lymphocytes in localized non-small cell lung cancer. Concerning this clone itself: Its antigen is not identified.

Data came from immunoSEQ multiplex PCR; TCRdb stores just in-frame clones and leaves some out. The sample records 5,000 to 8,000 clones, 60% to 80% being singletons. Study-level points and caveats: Different pieces of the same tissue went to different assays, confounding technical variation with intratumor heterogeneity.

This receptor was identified in a human donor with non-small cell lung cancer. Material for sequencing was uninvolved lung tissue not adjacent to the tumor.

The CDR3 reads CASSFWAAGTGDQPQHF. CDR3 bases: TGTGCCAGCAGTTTCTGGGCTGCGGGGACAGGGGATCAGCCCCAGCATTTT. The chain combines TRBV28 with TRBJ1-5, with 10 bases aligning to TRBD1. Trimming cost V 3 bases and J 5 bases; bases outside gene matches: 10. Germline lookup yields CDR1 MDHEN and CDR2 SYDVKM. There are 17 residues in the CDR3.